This TCR beta chain was profiled in a study of T cell responses to AZD1222 COVID-19 vaccine. Findings of the study overall: When two AZD1222 doses had been given, Spike-specific TCR breadth and depth rose.

Regarding this clone: As yet, its antigen is unknown.

Sequencing used immunoSEQ multiplex PCR; TCRdb keeps in-frame clones, though not all of them. Of 100,000 to 150,000 clones detected, over 90% appear once; the ten largest clones hold 5% to 5.5%. This CDR3 contains 15 residues. Germline V gives CDR1 LNHDA, CDR2 SQIVND (reference sequence). V lost 3 bases and J lost 5; bases outside the gene matches: 8. Sequencing was performed on peripheral blood, taken on day 0 of AZD1222 vaccination. The clonotype was recovered from an adult in good health. The V gene is TRBV19, the J gene TRBJ2-7; 9 bases line up with TRBD1. This CDR3 is CASSILGTGNDEQYF. DNA of the CDR3: TGTGCCAGTAGTATTTTAGGGACAGGGAATGACGAGCAGTACTTC.